This TCR beta chain emerged from a study of T-cell reconstitution after alpha-beta-depleted transplantation in children. This clonotype was picked up one time. The V end lost 5 bases, the J end lost 7 bases, and 14 bases lay between the germline ends. CDR3 size: 13 residues. Germline CDR1 is SGHAT and CDR2 is FQNNGV. Construction of the TCRbeta library involved unique molecular identifiers. TCRdb called the PCR reads again in MiXCR, with one record for every CDR3 protein. The sample includes about 92,000 distinct CDR3 sequences, 12% seen only once; the top ten take approximately 14%. The chain employs TRBV11-2 and TRBJ2-5; D might be TRBD2 (6 bases). The source was PBMCs from the stem cell graft donor, collected from the stem cell graft. This sequence originates from a human donor who donated a stem cell graft to a child with inherited bone marrow failure. CDR3 sequence reads: CASSNRVEGTQYF. CDR3 bases: TGTGCCAGCAGCAACCGGGTGGAGGGGACCCAGTACTTC.